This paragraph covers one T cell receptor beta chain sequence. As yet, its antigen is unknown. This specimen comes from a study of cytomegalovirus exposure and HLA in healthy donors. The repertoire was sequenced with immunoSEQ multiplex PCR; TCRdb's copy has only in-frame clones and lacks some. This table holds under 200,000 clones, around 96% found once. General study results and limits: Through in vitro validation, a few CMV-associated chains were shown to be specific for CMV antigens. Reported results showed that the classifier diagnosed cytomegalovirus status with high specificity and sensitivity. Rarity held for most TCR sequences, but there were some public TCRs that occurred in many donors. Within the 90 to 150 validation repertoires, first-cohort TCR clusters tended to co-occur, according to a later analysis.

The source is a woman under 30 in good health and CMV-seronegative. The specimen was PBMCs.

CDR3 sequence reads: CASSVGRTYEQYF. In DNA form, the CDR3 reads TGTGCCAGCAGTGTGGGGCGTACTTACGAGCAGTACTTC. The rearrangement links TRBV2 to TRBJ2-7; D possibly corresponds to TRBD1 (5 bases). Germline V gives CDR1 SNHLY, CDR2 FYNNEI. The length of the CDR3 is 13 residues. Trimming shortened V by 4 bases and J by 4 bases, and 11 bases separated the two germline ends.